Below are 20 T cell receptor beta chains sequenced from a single sample in a study of radiation and T cells in renal cell carcinoma. Measured with immunoSEQ multiplex PCR; TCRdb has only the in-frame clones, and not every one. The sample has 130,000 or so clones; approximately 90% are singletons. The time point is: baseline pretreatment blood. Treatment given: 15 Gy SBRT to primary tumor, nephrectomy 4 weeks later. The source material was blood, sampled from a patient whose treatment included radiotherapy and nephrectomy. All receptors derive from a woman in her forties or fifties with renal cell carcinoma.

The gene calls are TRBV5-1 and TRBJ1-3, with D unresolved. Looked up from germline, CDR1 is SGHRS and CDR2 is YFSETQ. Deletions cut 3 bases from V and 2 bases from J, with 6 bases between. The CDR3 length is 13 residues. CDR3 sequence: CASSSQTGNTIYF. In nucleotides, the CDR3 is TGCGCCAGCAGCTCGCAGACTGGAAACACCATATATTTT.

V is TRBV9 and J is TRBJ2-7; 7 nucleotides line up with TRBD1. The CDR3 consists of 14 residues. Germline V lookup: CDR1 SGDLS, CDR2 YYNGEE. J lost 2 bases, V lost 1 base, and 3 bases had no gene match. CDR3 sequence reads: CASSVNQGAYEQYF. In DNA, the CDR3 is TGTGCCAGCAGCGTAAACCAGGGGGCCTACGAGCAGTACTTC.

This clone was seen only a few times. The chain employs TRBV29-1 and TRBJ1-1; D not resolved. This CDR3 contains 11 residues. Looked up from germline, CDR1 is SQVTM and CDR2 is ANQGSEA. Trimming stripped 4 bases from V and 5 bases from J, with 8 bases between. The CDR3 reads CSVGYGTEAFF. CDR3 coding DNA: TGCAGCGTTGGGTATGGGACTGAAGCTTTCTTT.

This chain connects TRBV10-3 to TRBJ2-5; D is ambiguous. V was shortened by 5 bases and J by 7 bases, with 11 bases between the two germline ends. Germline lookup yields CDR1 ENHRY and CDR2 SYGVKD. The length of the CDR3 is 12 residues. The CDR3 nucleotides read TGTGCCATCAGTACCAAAACTGGGACCCAGTACTTC. Its protein product is CAISTKTGTQYF.

The chain is built from TRBV5-1 and TRBJ1-1, with 11 bases aligning to TRBD1. Per germline, CDR1 SGHRS and CDR2 YFSETQ. Losses at the gene ends were 3 bases for V and 4 bases for J; bases not matched to a gene: 2. This CDR3 spans 14 amino acids. The CDR3 loop reads CASSWGQGGTEAFF. The CDR3 nucleotides are TGCGCCAGCAGCTGGGGACAGGGGGGCACTGAAGCTTTCTTT.

The chain combines TRBV5-5 with TRBJ1-2; D gene uncertain. With 4 bases removed from V and 8 bases from J, the gap between germline ends came to 21 bases. Germline CDR1 reads SGHKS; CDR2 reads YYEKEE (reference sequence). CDR3 length equals 15 residues. DNA for the CDR3: TGTGCCAGCAGCGTATCAAGAGGCGCCTGGGAGGGCTACACCTTC. Protein: CASSVSRGAWEGYTF.

The V gene is TRBV19, the J gene TRBJ2-7; D is perhaps TRBD2 (6 bases). Deletions cut 0 bases from V and 5 bases from J, with 8 bases between. Germline assignment: CDR1 LNHDA and CDR2 SQIVND (reference sequence). The CDR3 sequence is 13 residues long. The CDR3 is CASSIDREDEQYF. In DNA, the CDR3 is TGTGCCAGTAGTATAGACAGGGAGGACGAGCAGTACTTC. The whole variable domain, filled in from reference TRBV19 and TRBJ2-7, reads DGGITQSPKYLFRKEGQNVTLSCEQNLNHDAMYWYRQDPGQGLRLIYYSQIVNDFQKGDIAEGYSVSREKKESFPLTVTSAQKNPTAFYLCASSIDREDEQYFGPGTRLTVT.

The table lists this clone with a count of one. V is TRBV10-2 and J is TRBJ2-3; D perhaps matches TRBD1 (6 bases). Germline loops: CDR1 WSHSY, CDR2 SAAADI. Trimming removed 7 bases from V and 2 bases from J, with 13 bases in between. This CDR3 region has 14 residues. CDR3 DNA sequence: TGCGCCAGCAACCGGGACAACCACACAGATACGCAGTATTTT. Protein product: CASNRDNHTDTQYF.

The chain links TRBV9 to TRBJ2-2, with D perhaps TRBD2 (7 bases). CDR1 is SGDLS, CDR2 YYNGEE, per germline. The CDR3 length is 15 residues. V lost 3 bases and J 2 bases, leaving 11 bases between the germline ends. CDR3 in amino acids: CASSAGGTNTGELFF. As DNA, the CDR3 is TGTGCCAGCAGCGCCGGGGGGACAAACACCGGGGAGCTGTTTTTT.

The gene calls are TRBV19 and TRBJ1-4; D is perhaps TRBD1 (5 bases). Trimming pared 5 bases from V and 6 bases from J, leaving 13 bases between. The CDR3 sequence is 14 residues long. Germline V gene lookup returns CDR1 LNHDA and CDR2 SQIVND (reference sequence). The CDR3 nucleotides read TGTGCCAGTAGTCCCCGGGACGGTTATGAAAAACTGTTTTTT. Protein sequence: CASSPRDGYEKLFF.

This sequence joins TRBV28 and TRBJ1-3; possibly TRBD1 for D (5 bases). Germline CDR1 reads MDHEN; CDR2 reads SYDVKM. Trimming removed 7 bases from V and 2 bases from J, with 12 bases in between. The CDR3 has 14 residues. CDR3 protein: CASTRGGAGNTIYF. CDR3 in DNA: TGTGCCAGCACCCGGGGGGGAGCTGGAAACACCATATATTTT.

The V and J genes are TRBV10-2 and TRBJ1-2; no definite D call. The CDR3 has 15 residues. V shed 2 bases and J shed 4 bases, with 14 bases lying between them. CDR1 and CDR2 (germline): WSHSY, SAAADI. The CDR3 loop is CASSEGTDWGYGYTF. CDR3 bases: TGCGCCAGCAGTGAGGGTACAGATTGGGGCTATGGCTACACCTTC.

This chain links TRBV2 with TRBJ2-7; no clear D. Trimming cost V 6 bases and J 6 bases, with 15 bases left between them. This CDR3 contains 13 residues. Germline V gene sequence: CDR1 SNHLY, CDR2 FYNNEI. The CDR3 protein is CASRAGRFAEQYF. CDR3 nucleotides: TGTGCCAGCAGGGCTGGACGTTTCGCCGAGCAGTACTTC.

This clone was counted between two and nine times. This chain joins TRBV19 and TRBJ1-5; D uncertain. The CDR3 consists of 14 residues. From germline, CDR1 is LNHDA and CDR2 SQIVND (reference sequence). The ends were cut back, 5 bases at V and 0 bases at J, with 8 bases in the middle. This CDR3 reads CASSPQVSNQPQHF. CDR3 nucleotide sequence: TGTGCCAGTAGTCCCCAGGTTAGCAATCAGCCCCAGCATTTT.

This clone was picked up one time. This chain joins TRBV13 and TRBJ2-4; D is unresolved. Germline V gives CDR1 PRHDT, CDR2 FYEKMQ (reference sequence). V was cut by 3 bases and J by 2 bases, with 8 bases left in between. The CDR3 extends over 14 amino acids. CDR3 bases: TGTGCCAGCAGCTTGGCTCCCTCCAAAAACATTCAGTACTTC. This encodes CASSLAPSKNIQYF.

The J gene is TRBJ2-1, the V gene TRBV6-1; D unclear. V lost 11 bases and J lost 1, with 12 bases in between. This CDR3 contains 13 residues. Germline CDR1 and CDR2: MNHNS and SASEGT. CDR3 region: CAGRKGSYNEQFF. DNA for the CDR3: TGTGCCGGAAGAAAAGGATCCTACAATGAGCAGTTCTTC.

The chain uses TRBV6-6 and TRBJ1-5; D gene ambiguous. CDR1 is MNHNY, CDR2 SVGAGI, per germline (reference sequence). There are 15 residues in the CDR3. V was clipped by 2 bases and J by 5 bases, with 13 bases between them. CDR3: CASSYQRLGDQPQHF. In DNA, the CDR3 is TGTGCCAGCAGTTACCAGAGGCTAGGAGATCAGCCCCAGCATTTT.

This sequence joins TRBV6-5 and TRBJ1-6; no reliable D call. The CDR3 has 12 amino acids. Germline loops: CDR1 MNHEY, CDR2 SVGAGI. Trimming removed 6 bases from V and 10 bases from J, with 10 bases in between. CDR3 sequence (DNA): TGTGCCAGCAGCAAGTACGGCTCACCCCTCCACTTT. This translates into CASSKYGSPLHF.

The CDR3 reads CASTAGDYGYTF. CDR3 DNA sequence: TGTGCCAGCACCGCAGGGGACTATGGCTACACCTTC. V is TRBV2 and J is TRBJ1-2; perhaps TRBD1 as D (6 bases). Germline loops: CDR1 SNHLY, CDR2 FYNNEI. The CDR3 contains 12 residues. With 7 bases removed from V and 3 bases from J, the gap between germline ends came to 9 bases.

The chain recombines TRBV10-1 with TRBJ1-4; 8 bases align to TRBD1. CDR3 length: 19 amino acids. The junction had 15 bases not matched to a gene; V was cut back by 6 bases and J by 0 bases. From germline, CDR1 is WNHNN and CDR2 SYGVQD (reference sequence). The CDR3 is CASSGKHPGQDATNEKLFF. The CDR3 DNA is TGCGCCAGCAGCGGGAAGCACCCGGGACAGGATGCAACTAATGAAAAACTGTTTTTT.